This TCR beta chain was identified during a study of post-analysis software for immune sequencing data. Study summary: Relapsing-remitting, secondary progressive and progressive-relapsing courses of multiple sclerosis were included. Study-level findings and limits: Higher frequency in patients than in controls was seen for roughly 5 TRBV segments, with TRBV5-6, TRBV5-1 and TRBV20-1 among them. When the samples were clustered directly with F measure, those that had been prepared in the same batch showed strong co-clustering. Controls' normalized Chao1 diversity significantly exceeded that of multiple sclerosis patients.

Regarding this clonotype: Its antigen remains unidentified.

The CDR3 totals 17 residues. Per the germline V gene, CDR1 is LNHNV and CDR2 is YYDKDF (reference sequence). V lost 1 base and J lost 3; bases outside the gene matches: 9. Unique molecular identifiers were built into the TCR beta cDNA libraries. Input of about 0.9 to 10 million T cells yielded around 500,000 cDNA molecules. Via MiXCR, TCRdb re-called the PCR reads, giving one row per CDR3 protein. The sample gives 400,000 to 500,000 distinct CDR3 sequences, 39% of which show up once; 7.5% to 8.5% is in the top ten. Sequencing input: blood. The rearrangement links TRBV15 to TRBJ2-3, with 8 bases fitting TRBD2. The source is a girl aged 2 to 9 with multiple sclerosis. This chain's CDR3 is CATSRAGGPIRTDTQYF. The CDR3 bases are TGTGCCACCAGCAGAGCGGGGGGGCCGATAAGAACAGATACGCAGTATTTT.